This paragraph covers one TCR beta chain sequence. Generated by immunoSEQ multiplex PCR, the TCRdb table keeps only in-frame clones and is missing some. The repertoire holds 150,000 to 200,000 clones, with around 90% as singletons. These data belong to a study of control samples from healthy donors and cancer patients. Between the trimmed V and J ends, which lost 3 bases and 2 bases, there was a span of 8 bases. This CDR3 has 14 residues. The germline V gene encodes CDR1 KGHDR and CDR2 SFDVKD. The source is a young man in good health. The sequencing sample was made of blood. The chain joins TRBV24-1 to TRBJ2-3; D is unresolved. The CDR3 DNA sequence: TGTGCCACCAGTGATGGCAGGTCCACAGATACGCAGTATTTT. Translating it yields CATSDGRSTDTQYF.